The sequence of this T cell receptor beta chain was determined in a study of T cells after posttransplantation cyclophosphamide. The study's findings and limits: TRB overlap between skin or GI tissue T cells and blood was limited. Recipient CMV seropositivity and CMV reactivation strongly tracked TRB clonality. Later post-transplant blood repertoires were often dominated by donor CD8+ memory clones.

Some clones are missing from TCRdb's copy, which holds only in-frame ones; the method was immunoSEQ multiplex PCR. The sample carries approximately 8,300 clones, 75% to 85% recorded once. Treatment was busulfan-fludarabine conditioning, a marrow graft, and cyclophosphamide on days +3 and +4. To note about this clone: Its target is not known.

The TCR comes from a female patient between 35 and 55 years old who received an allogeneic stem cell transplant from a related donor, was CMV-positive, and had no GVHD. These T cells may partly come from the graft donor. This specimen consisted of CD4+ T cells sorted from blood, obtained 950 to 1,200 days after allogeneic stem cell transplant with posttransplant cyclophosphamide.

CDR3: CSVLSGVNNEQFF. The DNA of the CDR3 is TGCAGCGTCCTCAGCGGGGTTAACAATGAGCAGTTCTTC. V usage is TRBV29-1 and J usage is TRBJ2-1, with 7 bases aligning to TRBD2. The CDR3 runs to 13 residues. Germline V lookup: CDR1 SQVTM, CDR2 ANQGSEA. The ends lost 6 bases at V and 5 bases at J; junction bases unmatched: 7.